This T cell receptor beta chain is drawn from a study of T-cell memory formation after mild COVID-19. TCRdb re-analysed the 5' RACE reads in MiXCR, keeping a single row per CDR3 protein. The sample has about 47,000 distinct CDR3 sequences, approximately 9.7% seen once. The CDR3 length is 14 residues. Germline CDR1 and CDR2: DFQATT and SNEGSKA (reference sequence). V was trimmed by 3 bases and J by 4 bases, leaving 13 bases between them. The source material was PBMCs or a T cell subset sorted from them (not recorded which). This clonotype originated in an adult woman who had mild COVID-19 (a few samples of this study predate the infection). Cell type and time point are not known. V is TRBV20-1 and J is TRBJ1-5, with D hard to call. The CDR3 bases are TGCAGTGCTAGTGGTCGGACCGTGAATCAGCCCCAGCATTTT. It specifies CSASGRTVNQPQHF.